The next 26 T cell receptor beta chains were all read from a single sample in a study of blood T cell repertoires in COVID-19. Assay: immunoSEQ multiplex PCR; the TCRdb copy retains only in-frame clones and omits some. The table includes 250,000 to 300,000 clones, approximately 88% detected once. The sequencing input was peripheral blood. The receptors come from a woman aged 70 to 79 with COVID-19, enrolled during active disease.

The chain uses TRBV5-1 and TRBJ1-1; no clear D. The V gene's germline CDR1 is SGHRS and CDR2 YFSETQ. There are 15 residues in the CDR3. V dropped 2 bases and J dropped 5 bases, with 16 bases sitting between them. The CDR3 reads CASSFDTAIGTEAFF. The CDR3 nucleotides are TGCGCCAGCAGCTTCGACACGGCTATAGGTACTGAAGCTTTCTTT.

The rearrangement joins TRBV4-2 to TRBJ2-7, with 15 bases that match TRBD2. The junction had 0 bases not matched to a gene; V was cut back by 3 bases and J by 3 bases. Germline values: CDR1 LGHNA, CDR2 YNFKEQ. The CDR3 has 15 residues. The CDR3 loop reads CASSQGLAGGYEQYF. CDR3 in DNA: TGTGCCAGCAGCCAGGGACTAGCGGGGGGCTACGAGCAGTACTTC.

The V and J genes are TRBV19 and TRBJ2-3; 9 positions agree with TRBD1. This CDR3 comprises 13 residues. CDR1 and CDR2 from the germline V gene are LNHDA and SQIVND (reference sequence). V lost 8 bases, J lost 4 bases, and 4 bases stayed unmatched. CDR3 region: CASGGQGADTQYF. CDR3 sequence (DNA): TGTGCCAGTGGGGGACAGGGCGCAGATACGCAGTATTTT.

The CDR3 loop reads CASSFDRSSGNTIYF. In nucleotides, the CDR3 is TGTGCCAGCAGCTTCGACAGGAGCTCTGGAAACACCATATATTTT. The chain uses TRBV13 and TRBJ1-3; TRBD1 might be the D (6 bases). Trimming stripped 3 bases from V and 0 bases from J, with 9 bases between. This CDR3 is 15 amino acids long. Germline loops: CDR1 PRHDT, CDR2 FYEKMQ (reference sequence).

The chain couples TRBV18 to TRBJ2-3; D might be TRBD1 (6 bases). Trimming pared 6 bases from V and 4 bases from J, leaving 14 bases between. The germline V gene encodes CDR1 KGHSH and CDR2 LQKENI. CDR3 size: 14 residues. The CDR3 is CASSNREMADTQYF. CDR3 in DNA: TGTGCCAGCTCCAACAGGGAAATGGCAGATACGCAGTATTTT.

The V gene is TRBV7-2, the J gene TRBJ1-5; 7 bases map to TRBD1. CDR3 size: 15 residues. Germline V gene sequence: CDR1 SGHTA, CDR2 FQGNSA. The junction had 6 bases not matched to a gene; V was cut back by 2 bases and J by 5 bases. This chain's CDR3 is CASSLTTGNDQPQHF. DNA of the CDR3: TGTGCCAGCAGCTTAACGACAGGGAATGATCAGCCCCAGCATTTT.

The chain has TRBV11-2 and TRBJ2-3; 9 bases are shared with TRBD1. J was trimmed by 2 bases and V by 5 bases; bases with no gene match: 2. The CDR3 covers 14 residues. CDR1 is SGHAT and CDR2 is FQNNGV in the germline V gene. The CDR3 reads CASSRDRATDTQYF. The DNA for the CDR3 is TGTGCCAGCAGCCGGGACAGGGCCACAGATACGCAGTATTTT.

The chain combines TRBV12-3 or TRBV12-4 with TRBJ1-3, with D perhaps TRBD1 (6 bases). The CDR3 consists of 12 residues. V was pared by 6 bases and J by 4 bases, with 7 bases between. The CDR3 spells CASRGAGNTIYF. CDR3 sequence (DNA): TGTGCCAGCAGGGGGGCAGGAAACACCATATATTTT.

The CDR3 is CASSVATGSTDTQYF. The CDR3 bases are TGTGCCAGCAGCGTAGCGACAGGGAGCACAGATACGCAGTATTTT. The J gene is TRBJ2-3, the V gene TRBV9; 7 nucleotides align to TRBD1. J lost 0 bases, V lost 0 bases, and 1 base had no gene match. The CDR3 has 15 amino acids. CDR1 SGDLS and CDR2 YYNGEE come from the germline V gene. Supplemented by reference TRBV9 and TRBJ2-3, the full variable domain reads DSGVTQTPKHLITATGQRVTLRCSPRSGDLSVYWYQQSLDQGLQFLIQYYNGEERAKGNILERFSAQQFPDLHSELNLSSLELGDSALYFCASSVATGSTDTQYFGPGTRLTVL.

The chain is built from TRBV5-4 and TRBJ2-1; TRBD2 aligns across 14 bases. Germline loops: CDR1 SGHNT, CDR2 YYREEE (reference sequence). The CDR3 length is 18 residues. The V segment lost 6 bases and the J segment 1 base; nucleotides outside the gene matches: 9. Here the CDR3 reads CASTGTSGSKQSYNEQFF. Written as DNA, the CDR3 is TGTGCCAGCACCGGGACTAGCGGGAGTAAACAATCCTACAATGAGCAGTTCTTC. Full variable domain (missing parts from reference TRBV5-4 and TRBJ2-1): ETGVTQSPTHLIKTRGQQVTLRCSSQSGHNTVSWYQQALGQGPQFIFQYYREEENGRGNFPPRFSGLQFPNYSSELNVNALELDDSALYLCASTGTSGSKQSYNEQFFGPGTRLTVL.

V gene TRBV7-3 combines with J gene TRBJ2-3; 13 bases agree with TRBD2. Germline CDR1 SGHTA, CDR2 FQGTGA. CDR3 length: 15 amino acids. V shed 5 bases, J shed 4 bases, and the junction held 3 bases outside the gene matches. The CDR3 protein is CASSAGLAGADTQYF. Here the CDR3 DNA reads TGTGCCAGCAGCGCAGGACTAGCGGGAGCAGATACGCAGTATTTT. The full variable domain, its missing parts supplied by reference TRBV7-3 and TRBJ2-3, is GAGVSQTPSNKVTEKGKYVELRCDPISGHTALYWYRQSLGQGPEFLIYFQGTGAADDSGLPNDRFFAVRPEGSVSTLKIQRTERGDSAVYLCASSAGLAGADTQYFGPGTRLTVL.

CDR3 sequence reads: CATSSGQGSQPQHF. CDR3 DNA sequence: TGTGCCACATCCTCCGGACAGGGGAGCCAGCCCCAGCATTTT. The chain employs TRBV19 and TRBJ1-5; 9 bases fit TRBD1. The CDR3 consists of 14 residues. Germline values: CDR1 LNHDA, CDR2 SQIVND (reference sequence). The junction had 11 bases not matched to a gene; V was cut back by 10 bases and J by 7 bases.

V gene TRBV5-4 combines with J gene TRBJ2-2; TRBD2 is a possible D gene (6 bases). The V and J ends lost 2 bases and 3 bases respectively, with 17 bases between them. The CDR3 length is 17 residues. Germline V lookup: CDR1 SGHNT, CDR2 YYREEE (reference sequence). Here the CDR3 DNA reads TGTGCCAGCAGCTTATCGGGCCGGGGGAGCTACACCGGGGAGCTGTTTTTT. The encoded protein is CASSLSGRGSYTGELFF. Together with reference TRBV5-4 and TRBJ2-2, the CDR3 gives the full variable domain: ETGVTQSPTHLIKTRGQQVTLRCSSQSGHNTVSWYQQALGQGPQFIFQYYREEENGRGNFPPRFSGLQFPNYSSELNVNALELDDSALYLCASSLSGRGSYTGELFFGEGSRLTVL.

This sequence joins TRBV11-2 and TRBJ2-3; 8 nucleotides align to TRBD1. Germline CDR1 SGHAT, CDR2 FQNNGV. V was pared by 3 bases and J by 0 bases, with 2 bases of the junction left unmatched. CDR3 size: 15 residues. The CDR3 bases are TGTGCCAGCAGCTTTGGGACAGGTAGCACAGATACGCAGTATTTT. Amino acids: CASSFGTGSTDTQYF.

This chain joins TRBV7-9 and TRBJ2-7; D possibly corresponds to TRBD2 (5 bases). This CDR3 is 11 amino acids long. V was cut by 5 bases and J by 4 bases, with 6 bases left in between. The germline V gene encodes CDR1 SEHNR and CDR2 FQNEAQ (reference sequence). The CDR3 region is CASSREYEQYF. DNA for the CDR3: TGTGCCAGCAGCCGGGAATACGAGCAGTACTTC.

J is TRBJ2-2 and V is TRBV11-1; D is unresolved. The ends were cut back, 3 bases at V and 4 bases at J, with 6 bases in the middle. The CDR3 has 13 residues. The germline CDR1 and CDR2 sequences are SGHAT and FQDESV (reference sequence). CDR3 in amino acids: CASSLASTGELFF. The CDR3 DNA is TGTGCCAGCAGCTTGGCCAGCACCGGGGAGCTGTTTTTT.

The chain uses TRBV4-1 and TRBJ1-1; TRBD1 matches at 7 bases. V trimming: 6 bases; J trimming: 1 base; junction bases outside the gene matches: 2. The CDR3 has 13 amino acids. The germline V gene has CDR1 MGHRA and CDR2 YSYEKL. The CDR3, as DNA: TGCGCCAGCAGTCGACAGGGGAACACTGAAGCTTTCTTT. It translates to CASSRQGNTEAFF.

The rearrangement links TRBV18 to TRBJ2-1; tentative D call: TRBD2 (5 bases). Germline V CDR1 and CDR2: KGHSH, LQKENI. CDR3 length: 16 residues. The V gene lost 0 bases and the J gene lost 2 bases, with 11 bases spanning the gap. Written as DNA, the CDR3 is TGTGCCAGCTCACCACCGAGAAGCGGACCCTACAATGAGCAGTTCTTC. This gives the protein CASSPPRSGPYNEQFF.

The rearrangement uses TRBV3-1 (or the pseudogene TRBV3-2) and TRBJ2-6; weak D call: TRBD1 (5 bases). The V gene lost 3 bases and the J gene lost 0 bases, with 12 bases spanning the gap. The CDR3 is 17 residues long. CDR1 and CDR2 (germline): LGHDT, YNNKEL (reference sequence). Written as DNA, the CDR3 is TGTGCCAGCAGCCACCTAACAGGAAGCTCTGGGGCCAACGTCCTGACTTTC. As protein: CASSHLTGSSGANVLTF.

This clone was seen just once. This chain uses TRBV24-1 with TRBJ2-7, with 9 bases that match TRBD2. Germline assignment: CDR1 KGHDR and CDR2 SFDVKD. V was clipped by 0 bases and J by 12 bases; unmatched bases: 11. The CDR3 has 15 residues. The chain's CDR3 is CATSDLKSSGVPVYF. CDR3 nucleotides: TGTGCCACCAGTGATTTGAAGTCTAGCGGGGTCCCGGTGTACTTC.

The V call is TRBV5-1, the J call TRBJ1-6; D is possibly TRBD1 (5 bases). This CDR3 is 16 amino acids long. Germline loops: CDR1 SGHRS, CDR2 YFSETQ. V shed 0 bases and J shed 4 bases, with 11 bases lying between them. The CDR3 loop is CASSLDQGEYNSPLHF. In nucleotides, the CDR3 is TGCGCCAGCAGCTTGGACCAGGGCGAGTATAATTCACCCCTCCACTTT. Filled out from reference TRBV5-1 and TRBJ1-6, the complete variable domain reads KAGVTQTPRYLIKTRGQQVTLSCSPISGHRSVSWYQQTPGQGLQFLFEYFSETQRNKGNFPGRFSGRQFSNSRSEMNVSTLELGDSALYLCASSLDQGEYNSPLHFGNGTRLTVT.

The V call is TRBV5-1, the J call TRBJ1-4, with 7 bases identical to TRBD1. V lost 6 bases, J lost 5 bases, and 10 bases stayed unmatched. Germline lookup yields CDR1 SGHRS and CDR2 YFSETQ. The CDR3 contains 15 residues. Written as DNA, the CDR3 is TGCGCCAGCACTGCCACAGACAGGGTGAATGAAAAACTGTTTTTT. Translating it yields CASTATDRVNEKLFF.

This rearrangement joins TRBV6-4 to TRBJ2-1, with D unresolved. In germline, CDR1 is MRHNA, CDR2 SNTAGT. The CDR3 totals 15 residues. V was pared by 8 bases and J by 10 bases, with 24 bases between. The DNA for the CDR3 is TGTGCCAGCTCCCCCGAGTCGGCGAGAGGATTCGAGCAGTTCTTC. This translates into CASSPESARGFEQFF.

V usage is TRBV5-3 and J usage is TRBJ2-5, with 15 positions matching TRBD2. TRBV5-3 is sorted into the ORF group, with uncertain function. V lost 2 bases, J lost 1 base, and 12 bases stayed unmatched. The length of the CDR3 is 20 residues. CDR3 region: CARSLASRTSGRVTQETQYF. The CDR3 nucleotides are TGTGCCAGAAGCTTAGCTTCTCGGACTAGCGGGAGGGTTACCCAAGAGACCCAGTACTTC.

The DNA of the CDR3 is TGTGCTAGTGGAGGGGGAACAGGGAATTACAATGAGCAGTTCTTC. It translates to CASGGGTGNYNEQFF. The genes are TRBV12-5 and TRBJ2-1, with D tentatively TRBD1 (6 bases). Germline CDR1 reads LGHNT; CDR2 reads FRNRAP. V lost 6 bases, J lost 4 bases, and 16 bases lay in between. The CDR3 covers 15 residues.

The V gene is TRBV5-6, the J gene TRBJ2-1; 9 nucleotides line up with TRBD2. The CDR3 sequence is 16 residues long. Germline V CDR1 and CDR2: SGHDT, YYEEEE. J was trimmed by 7 bases and V by 0 bases; bases with no gene match: 8. The CDR3 spells CASSLAGSGRKNEQFF. CDR3 DNA sequence: TGTGCCAGCAGCTTGGCGGGGAGCGGGAGGAAAAATGAGCAGTTCTTC.